This entry lists 29 T cell receptor beta chains sequenced from one sample in a study of T cell repertoires in cytomegalovirus infection (dated by TCRdb to the late 2010s). The sample's treatment or condition label, decoded: in vitro stimulation with specific CMV peptide epitopes to enrich CMV-specific T cells. No antigen has been identified for these receptors. Sequencing was performed on an Illumina HiSeq 1500. TCRdb handled the public reads itself, with Q25 trimming in fastp and clone calling in MiXCR, and kept productive beta chains. Rows matching on CDR3 protein sequence are summarized as one entry with the most common DNA and genes. This sample holds hundreds of thousands of distinct CDR3 sequences; roughly a third were observed only once. About 17% of the sample comes from the top ten. Here the sequenced sample was cultured PBMCs, taken from culture after CMV antigen stimulation. The receptor source for this set is a human donor in good health (CMV status not recorded). Some clones in this sample may be carry-over from other donors' samples.

J is TRBJ2-1 and V is TRBV6-1; no reliable D call. The CDR3 length is 15 residues. CDR1 is MNHNS and CDR2 is SASEGT in the germline V gene. Trimming took 4 bases from V and 3 from J, leaving 13 bases between them. CDR3 protein: CASSAIDTLYNEQFF. Here the CDR3 DNA reads TGTGCCAGCAGTGCTATCGACACACTCTACAATGAGCAGTTCTTC.

This clonotype was picked up a small number of times. V gene TRBV6-2 or TRBV6-3 combines with J gene TRBJ2-7; no clear D. The CDR3 contains 16 residues. CDR1 MNHEY and CDR2 SVGEGT come from the germline V gene. Trimming shortened V by 2 bases and J by 0 bases, and 14 bases separated the two germline ends. CDR3 loop: CASSYRPRQASYEQYF. CDR3 bases: TGTGCCAGCAGTTACCGGCCCAGGCAGGCCTCCTACGAGCAGTACTTC.

This clonotype was recorded at least ten times. V usage is TRBV7-2 and J usage is TRBJ2-5, with 9 bases lining up with TRBD2. V lost 5 bases to trimming and J lost 3 bases; unmatched junction nucleotides: 10. Germline CDR1 is SGHTA and CDR2 is FQGNSA. This CDR3 region has 16 residues. The CDR3 DNA sequence: TGTGCCAGCAGCCCTCCCCTACTAGCGGGTGAAGAGACCCAGTACTTC. Translating it yields CASSPPLLAGEETQYF. The full variable domain, with the rest looked up from reference TRBV7-2 and TRBJ2-5, is GAGVSQSPSNKVTEKGKDVELRCDPISGHTALYWYRQSLGQGLEFLIYFQGNSAPDKSGLPSDRFSAERTGGSVSTLTIQRTQQEDSAVYLCASSPPLLAGEETQYFGPGTRLLVL.

V usage is TRBV6-2 or TRBV6-3 and J usage is TRBJ1-1; D gene ambiguous. The V gene lost 6 bases and the J gene lost 3 bases, with 20 bases spanning the gap. Germline V gene sequence: CDR1 MNHEY, CDR2 SVGEGT. The CDR3 totals 16 residues. The CDR3 loop is CASSAGPAYGDTEAFF. For the CDR3, the DNA is TGTGCCAGCAGCGCTGGACCGGCGTATGGGGACACTGAAGCTTTCTTT.

This rearrangement joins TRBV20-1 to TRBJ2-3; D not certain. Per the germline V gene, CDR1 is DFQATT and CDR2 is SNEGSKA (reference sequence). The CDR3 has 11 residues. V lost 4 bases, J lost 4 bases, and 6 bases lay in between. The CDR3 spells CSAKPADTQYF. In nucleotides, the CDR3 is TGCAGTGCTAAACCCGCAGATACGCAGTATTTT.

This clonotype was seen only a few times. The J gene is TRBJ2-7, the V gene TRBV27, with D possibly matching TRBD1 (6 bases). Per the germline V gene, CDR1 is MNHEY and CDR2 is SMNVEV (reference sequence). Trimming took 5 bases from V and 4 from J, leaving 21 bases between them. The CDR3 sequence is 16 residues long. As DNA, the CDR3 is TGTGCCAGCAGTCCAGGACAGCTCCAAGGGGAATACGAGCAGTACTTC. Protein sequence: CASSPGQLQGEYEQYF.

This clonotype has just a few counts. A much larger clone differs by one base, so this may be a read error. This chain uses TRBV6-1 with TRBJ1-1; 7 bases agree with TRBD1. This CDR3 comprises 14 residues. V dropped 6 bases and J dropped 2; count of bases not matched to a gene: 6. Germline V gene lookup returns CDR1 MNHNS and CDR2 SASEGT. The chain's CDR3 is CASRAGTVNTEAFF. Written as DNA, the CDR3 is TGTGCCAGCAGAGCCGGGACAGTTAACACTGAAGCTTTCTTT.

As concerns this clonotype: A read error may be the cause here, since a much bigger clone is one base away. The chain links TRBV7-2 to TRBJ2-1; D is unclear. The CDR3 is made up of 12 amino acids. CDR1 and CDR2 (germline): SGHTA, FQGNSA. CDR3 amino acids: CANSLTLNRQFF. The CDR3 DNA follows: TGTGCCAACAGCTTAACTCTGAATCGGCAGTTCTTC.

This clonotype was observed a few times. The chain uses TRBV7-2 and TRBJ1-5, with TRBD1 identical over 9 bases. The V gene end was trimmed by 2 bases and the J gene end by 6 bases; junction bases not matched to a gene: 5. The germline gives CDR1 SGHTA, CDR2 FQGNSA. The CDR3 runs to 15 residues. Written as DNA, the CDR3 is TGTGCCAGCAGCTTAAACAGGGGGCTGGGTCAGCCCCAGCATTTT. This sequence encodes CASSLNRGLGQPQHF.

A few counts support this clonotype. The genes are TRBV6-2 or TRBV6-3 and TRBJ2-2; no clear D gene. The CDR3 runs 14 residues. The germline CDR1 and CDR2 sequences are MNHEY and SVGEGT. V gave up 1 base and J gave up 1 base, with 4 bases separating them. CDR3 loop: CASSYLENTGELFF. The CDR3 bases are TGTGCCAGCAGTTACTTGGAGAACACCGGGGAGCTGTTTTTT.

This clonotype was picked up a small number of times. The chain joins TRBV7-9 to TRBJ2-3; TRBD2 aligns across 7 bases. V lost 2 bases and J lost 4; bases outside the gene matches: 6. Germline V CDR1 and CDR2: SEHNR, FQNEAQ (reference sequence). This CDR3 region has 15 residues. This chain's CDR3 is CASSLPTSEADTQYF. The CDR3 region has the DNA TGTGCCAGCAGCTTACCAACTAGCGAGGCAGATACGCAGTATTTT. The whole variable domain, filled in from reference TRBV7-9 and TRBJ2-3, reads DTGVSQNPRHKITKRGQNVTFRCDPISEHNRLYWYRQTLGQGPEFLTYFQNEAQLEKSRLLSDRFSAERPKGSFSTLEIQRTEQGDSAMYLCASSLPTSEADTQYFGPGTRLTVL.

This chain joins TRBV5-4 and TRBJ2-7; 9 positions match TRBD1. This CDR3 region has 13 residues. Per germline, CDR1 SGHNT and CDR2 YYREEE (reference sequence). Trimming removed 4 bases from V and 5 bases from J; junction bases left unmatched: 4. CDR3 nucleotide sequence: TGTGCCAGCAGCGGGGACAGGGTGGACGAGCAGTACGTC. Its translation is CASSGDRVDEQYV.

This chain joins TRBV5-4 and TRBJ2-1; TRBD1 matches at 7 bases. CDR3 length: 13 residues. The germline gives CDR1 SGHNT, CDR2 YYREEE (reference sequence). V shed 4 bases and J 8 bases; nucleotides not matched to a gene: 6. Here the CDR3 DNA reads TGTGCCAGCAGCCCTAGACAGGGACATGAGCAGTTCTTC. Translation gives CASSPRQGHEQFF.

Many counts were recorded for this clonotype. The genes are TRBV7-2 and TRBJ2-1, with D perhaps given as TRBD1 or TRBD2 (6 bases each). The germline V gene has CDR1 SGHTA and CDR2 FQGNSA. Trimming cost V 5 bases and J 6 bases, with 20 bases left between them. There are 16 residues in the CDR3. The CDR3 region has the DNA TGTGCCAGCAGCCGTAGACTAGTGAGGGGGAGCAATGAGCAGTTCTTC. It yields the protein CASSRRLVRGSNEQFF.

The chain joins TRBV11-2 to TRBJ2-1; 7 nucleotides align to TRBD2. Germline CDR1 reads SGHAT; CDR2 reads FQNNGV. With 5 bases clipped from V and 5 bases from J, the junction kept 15 bases outside the gene matches. This CDR3 comprises 17 residues. The CDR3 is CASSPSRTRLLHNEQFF. In DNA form, the CDR3 reads TGTGCCAGCAGCCCCTCCCGGACTAGGCTGCTTCACAATGAGCAGTTCTTC. Using reference TRBV11-2 and TRBJ2-1 for the parts outside the CDR3, the full variable domain is EAGVAQSPRYKIIEKRQSVAFWCNPISGHATLYWYQQILGQGPKLLIQFQNNGVVDDSQLPKDRFSAERLKGVDSTLKIQPAKLEDSAVYLCASSPSRTRLLHNEQFFGPGTRLTVL.

V is TRBV6-6 and J is TRBJ2-5; 10 bases fit TRBD2. Germline CDR1 and CDR2: MNHNY and SVGAGI (reference sequence). The length of the CDR3 is 17 residues. J gave up 2 bases and V 3 bases, and 9 bases lay outside the gene matches. For the CDR3, the DNA is TGTGCCAGCAGTTATGGTTCGGCTAGCGGGAGACAAGAGACCCAGTACTTC. As protein: CASSYGSASGRQETQYF.

This clonotype was picked up many times. V is TRBV7-2 and J is TRBJ1-5; no definite D call. CDR1 SGHTA and CDR2 FQGNSA come from the germline V gene. This CDR3 is 15 amino acids long. The V end lost 5 bases, the J end lost 0 bases, and 11 bases lay between the germline ends. The CDR3 loop is CASSLAHTSNQPQHF. The DNA for the CDR3 is TGTGCCAGCAGCCTTGCACATACTAGCAATCAGCCCCAGCATTTT. Full variable domain (remainder filled in from reference TRBV7-2 and TRBJ1-5): GAGVSQSPSNKVTEKGKDVELRCDPISGHTALYWYRQSLGQGLEFLIYFQGNSAPDKSGLPSDRFSAERTGGSVSTLTIQRTQQEDSAVYLCASSLAHTSNQPQHFGDGTRLSIL.

The chain has TRBV6-8 and TRBJ2-2; D is possibly TRBD2 (5 bases). This CDR3 has 14 residues. Germline CDR1 is MNHGY and CDR2 is SAAAGT. V was clipped by 2 bases and J by 5 bases, with 9 bases between them. The chain's CDR3 is CASSYRRGTGELFF. CDR3 in DNA: TGTGCCAGCAGTTACAGACGGGGAACCGGGGAGCTGTTTTTT.

There are many counts of this clonotype. V is TRBV7-8 and J is TRBJ2-2, with D unresolved. This CDR3 is 15 amino acids long. Trimming took 6 bases from V and 6 from J, leaving 17 bases between them. The germline CDR1 and CDR2 sequences are SGHVS and FQNEAQ. CDR3 in amino acids: CASRPHPLGAGELFF. DNA of the CDR3: TGTGCCAGCAGACCCCACCCTCTAGGCGCCGGGGAGCTGTTTTTT.

This clonotype was detected only a few times. This chain links TRBV7-9 with TRBJ2-2; 14 nucleotides line up with TRBD2. After removal of 5 bases from V and 2 bases from J, the junction contained 4 bases not matched to a gene. The CDR3 sequence is 17 residues long. Germline V gene sequence: CDR1 SEHNR, CDR2 FQNEAQ (reference sequence). CDR3 sequence: CASSRGLAGDNTGELFF. DNA of the CDR3: TGTGCCAGCAGCAGGGGACTAGCGGGGGATAACACCGGGGAGCTGTTTTTT.

V gene TRBV29-1 combines with J gene TRBJ2-7; 7 nucleotides line up with TRBD1. Germline assignment: CDR1 SQVTM and CDR2 ANQGSEA. V shed 6 bases, J shed 3 bases, and the junction held 5 bases outside the gene matches. The CDR3 runs 12 residues. DNA of the CDR3: TGCAGCGTCCGGGACAGAAACTACGAGCAGTACGTC. Translating gives CSVRDRNYEQYV.

This clonotype was seen only a few times. V and J are TRBV19 and TRBJ2-3; the D is unclear. Germline V lookup: CDR1 LNHDA, CDR2 SQIVND (reference sequence). With 6 bases removed from V and 3 bases from J, the gap between germline ends came to 19 bases. This CDR3 has 16 residues. The DNA of the CDR3 is TGTGCCAGTAGCCGTGAGACGAATAAATGGACAGATACGCAGTATTTT. Translated: CASSRETNKWTDTQYF.

The CDR3 reads CASSFARAHLQETQYF. Written as DNA, the CDR3 is TGTGCCAGCAGCTTTGCGCGCGCACATCTACAAGAGACCCAGTACTTC. The rearrangement joins TRBV5-5 to TRBJ2-5; D unclear. The CDR3 has 16 residues. The germline V and J ends were trimmed by 2 bases and 2 bases, with 16 bases remaining between them. Per germline, CDR1 SGHKS and CDR2 YYEKEE (reference sequence).

The chain recombines TRBV20-1 with TRBJ1-5; D possibly corresponds to TRBD1 (5 bases). The CDR3 is 14 amino acids. V lost 4 bases and J 2 bases, leaving 12 bases between the germline ends. Germline V gives CDR1 DFQATT, CDR2 SNEGSKA (reference sequence). The CDR3 sequence is CSATGTGGNQPQHF. Here the CDR3 DNA reads TGCAGTGCTACCGGGACTGGTGGCAATCAGCCCCAGCATTTT.

This clonotype turned up a few times. The V and J genes are TRBV4-3 and TRBJ1-2; 7 bases align to TRBD1. V dropped 4 bases and J dropped 8; count of bases not matched to a gene: 10. The V gene's germline CDR1 is LGHNA and CDR2 YSLEER. CDR3 length: 14 residues. Here the CDR3 reads CASSPAGQGGGYTF. In nucleotides, the CDR3 is TGCGCCAGCAGCCCTGCCGGGCAGGGGGGCGGCTACACCTTC.

The chain joins TRBV27 to TRBJ1-1; TRBD1 matches at 10 bases. Germline CDR1 reads MNHEY; CDR2 reads SMNVEV (reference sequence). J gave up 0 bases and V 3 bases, and 19 bases lay outside the gene matches. CDR3 length equals 21 residues. The CDR3 loop is CASSFHSDRGLHPVMNTEAFF. The CDR3 DNA reads as TGTGCCAGCAGTTTTCACTCCGACAGGGGGCTCCACCCCGTCATGAACACTGAAGCTTTCTTT.

This chain connects TRBV5-1 to TRBJ2-1; tentative D call: TRBD2 (6 bases). V lost 0 bases to trimming and J lost 15 bases, with 16 bases between them. The CDR3 length is 13 residues. Germline CDR1 and CDR2: SGHRS and YFSETQ. The CDR3 coding sequence is TGCGCCAGCAGCTTGGCCCGGGCGGGACGGATGTTCTTC. It codes for CASSLARAGRMFF. The variable domain in full, with the rest retrieved from reference TRBV5-1 and TRBJ2-1, is KAGVTQTPRYLIKTRGQQVTLSCSPISGHRSVSWYQQTPGQGLQFLFEYFSETQRNKGNFPGRFSGRQFSNSRSEMNVSTLELGDSALYLCASSLARAGRMFFGPGTRLTVL.

This sequence joins TRBV4-3 and TRBJ2-3; D is ambiguous. Germline loops: CDR1 LGHNA, CDR2 YSLEER. The CDR3 loop spans 17 amino acids. Trimming shortened V by 0 bases and J by 0 bases, and 13 bases separated the two germline ends. The CDR3 sequence is CASSQDGASSSTDTQYF. The CDR3 nucleotides are TGCGCCAGCAGCCAAGATGGAGCCAGCTCGAGCACAGATACGCAGTATTTT.

This clonotype was counted a few times. V is TRBV6-1 and J is TRBJ2-7; unclear D gene. This CDR3 is built from 18 residues. V lost 4 bases and J 0 bases, leaving 22 bases between the germline ends. Germline V CDR1 and CDR2: MNHNS, SASEGT. The CDR3 DNA reads TGTGCCAGCAGTGCGATTGATGGCCGATTCGGCTTCTCCTACGAGCAGTACGTC. As protein: CASSAIDGRFGFSYEQYV.